The 15 T cell receptor beta chains listed next were all sequenced from one sample in a study of beta chain features in type 1 diabetes. Notes on the study in general: Moderate yet significant TCRB CDR3 shortening was seen in Type 1 diabetes patients in all four CD4+ subsets.

No antigens are known for them. Investigators reverse transcribed all isolated RNA, so they sequenced expressed TCRB transcripts. Repertoires were generated with immunoSEQ multiplex PCR, while TCRdb's copy carries only in-frame clones and drops some. The data hold around 690,000 clones, with 9.5% to 15% observed a single time. Sequencing input: naive CD4+ T cells from blood. All receptors come from a man younger than 45 with type 1 diabetes.

In this sample, this clone turned up a few times. The chain joins TRBV4-3 to TRBJ2-4; D is perhaps TRBD1 (5 bases). The germline V gene encodes CDR1 LGHNA and CDR2 YSLEER. Trimming stripped 0 bases from V and 0 bases from J, with 12 bases between. The CDR3 runs to 17 residues. This chain's CDR3 is CASSQDLRQLAKNIQYF. In DNA, the CDR3 is TGCGCCAGCAGCCAAGACCTCAGACAGTTAGCCAAAAACATTCAGTACTTC.

This clone was seen more than once but under ten times. The genes are TRBV29-1 and TRBJ2-3; TRBD1 matches at 7 bases. This CDR3 contains 13 residues. From germline, CDR1 is SQVTM and CDR2 ANQGSEA. V lost 6 bases and J lost 0; bases outside the gene matches: 3. CDR3 nucleotide sequence: TGCAGCGTCCCAGGGGGAAGCACAGATACGCAGTATTTT. This translates into CSVPGGSTDTQYF.

This clone was picked up a small number of times. The CDR3 DNA reads TGTGCCAGCTCACCACAGGACAGCTCCTACAATGAGCAGTTCTTC. It encodes CASSPQDSSYNEQFF. V gene TRBV18 combines with J gene TRBJ2-1; D might be TRBD1 (6 bases). In germline, CDR1 is KGHSH, CDR2 LQKENI. Trimming removed 1 base from V and 0 bases from J, with 7 bases in between. This CDR3 contains 15 residues.

The chain has TRBV11-2 and TRBJ1-4, with TRBD1 as a possible D gene (6 bases). Germline V gives CDR1 SGHAT, CDR2 FQNNGV. CDR3 length: 15 amino acids. V lost 6 bases and J 5 bases, leaving 16 bases between the germline ends. CDR3 in DNA: TGTGCCAGCAGGTCCCCAGGGGTGCAGAATGAAAAACTGTTTTTT. Translating it yields CASRSPGVQNEKLFF.

This clone was found a few times. Other DNA variants within this sample encode the same CDR3. The chain recombines TRBV28 with TRBJ1-4; 8 nucleotides line up with TRBD1. V lost 4 bases to trimming and J lost 5 bases; unmatched junction nucleotides: 3. Germline CDR1 is MDHEN and CDR2 is SYDVKM. The CDR3 consists of 14 residues. In nucleotides, the CDR3 is TGTGCCAGCAGTTCGGGACAGGCCAATGAAAAACTGTTTTTT. Protein: CASSSGQANEKLFF.

In this sample, this clone turned up a few times. The rearrangement links TRBV30 to TRBJ2-5; the D call may be TRBD1 or TRBD2 (5 bases each). With 1 base removed from V and 11 bases from J, the gap between germline ends came to 20 bases. This CDR3 is built from 14 residues. Germline lookup yields CDR1 GTSNPN and CDR2 SVGIG (reference sequence). The CDR3, as DNA: TGTGCCTGGAGTGATACAGGCTCGGGAAGTGAGCAGTACTTC. As protein: CAWSDTGSGSEQYF.

This clone was seen more than once but under ten times. The chain carries TRBV30 and TRBJ1-5; TRBD1 matches at 10 bases. Germline CDR1 GTSNPN, CDR2 SVGIG (reference sequence). With V trimmed by 3 bases and J by 1 base, 6 bases remained unmatched. This CDR3 is built from 16 residues. CDR3 DNA: TGTGCCTGGAGAGGACAGGGGGGGTTCAGCAATCAGCCCCAGCATTTT. It encodes CAWRGQGGFSNQPQHF. Supplemented by reference TRBV30 and TRBJ1-5, the full variable domain reads SQTIHQWPATLVQPVGSPLSLECTVEGTSNPNLYWYRQAAGRGLQLLFYSVGIGQISSEVPQNLSASRPQDRQFILSSKKLLLSDSGFYLCAWRGQGGFSNQPQHFGDGTRLSIL.

This clone was found a few times. J is TRBJ2-5 and V is TRBV5-4, with TRBD2 as a possible D gene (5 bases). The CDR3 spans 16 residues. Germline values: CDR1 SGHNT, CDR2 YYREEE (reference sequence). V gave up 4 bases and J gave up 2 bases, with 18 bases separating them. The CDR3 region has the DNA TGTGCCAGCAGCCGGGGTGTGGTGGGTTTGCAAGAGACCCAGTACTTC. This sequence encodes CASSRGVVGLQETQYF.

V is TRBV7-9 and J is TRBJ1-6, with D unresolved. Germline-derived CDR1 and CDR2 are SEHNR and FQNEAQ (reference sequence). This CDR3 is built from 14 residues. Trimming removed 1 base at V and 8 bases at J, with 9 bases between. Written as DNA, the CDR3 is TGTGCCAGCAGCTTAGGAATACCGGATTCACCCCTCCACTTT. This gives the protein CASSLGIPDSPLHF.

A few counts support this clone. J is TRBJ1-1 and V is TRBV11-3, with TRBD1 as a possible D gene (6 bases). Trimming shortened V by 0 bases and J by 11 bases, and 10 bases separated the two germline ends. This CDR3 region has 12 residues. Per germline, CDR1 SGHNT and CDR2 YENEEA. Written as DNA, the CDR3 is TGTGCCAGCAGCTTAGAGGGGACATCGGCTTTCTTT. Amino acid sequence: CASSLEGTSAFF.

V and J are TRBV4-1 and TRBJ2-3; 10 positions match TRBD2. CDR1 MGHRA and CDR2 YSYEKL come from the germline V gene. J gave up 3 bases and V 4 bases, and 7 bases lay outside the gene matches. This CDR3 comprises 16 residues. The CDR3 bases are TGCGCCAGCAGCCCCCTTGGGACTAGCGAGACAGATACGCAGTATTTT. Residues: CASSPLGTSETDTQYF.

This chain connects TRBV15 to TRBJ2-1; D perhaps matches TRBD1 (6 bases). Trimming removed 0 bases from V and 5 bases from J, with 11 bases in between. Per the germline V gene, CDR1 is LNHNV and CDR2 is YYDKDF (reference sequence). The CDR3 extends over 15 amino acids. CDR3 protein: CATSRDYREDNEQFF. The CDR3 nucleotides read TGTGCCACCAGCAGAGATTACAGGGAAGACAATGAGCAGTTCTTC.

The V gene is TRBV19, the J gene TRBJ1-1, with 7 bases fitting TRBD1. From germline, CDR1 is LNHDA and CDR2 SQIVND (reference sequence). The V and J ends lost 6 bases and 6 bases, in that order; junction bases with no gene match: 7. CDR3 length: 13 residues. The DNA for the CDR3 is TGTGCCAGTAGCAGACAGGGAACAGCTGAAGCTTTCTTT. This encodes CASSRQGTAEAFF. Full variable domain (remainder filled in from reference TRBV19 and TRBJ1-1): DGGITQSPKYLFRKEGQNVTLSCEQNLNHDAMYWYRQDPGQGLRLIYYSQIVNDFQKGDIAEGYSVSREKKESFPLTVTSAQKNPTAFYLCASSRQGTAEAFFGQGTRLTVV.

This clone was observed a handful of times. The V gene is TRBV11-2, the J gene TRBJ2-7; D unclear. The V end lost 1 base, the J end lost 3 bases, and 10 bases lay between the germline ends. Germline V lookup: CDR1 SGHAT, CDR2 FQNNGV. The CDR3 is 14 amino acids. The CDR3 nucleotides read TGTGCCAGCAGCTTAGTGGAACGCTTCTACGAGCAGTACTTC. It codes for CASSLVERFYEQYF.

The rearrangement uses TRBV30 and TRBJ1-6; no reliable D call. Germline V gene sequence: CDR1 GTSNPN, CDR2 SVGIG (reference sequence). Between the trimmed V and J ends, which lost 1 base and 6 bases, there was a span of 7 bases. This CDR3 has 13 amino acids. The CDR3 region has the DNA TGTGCCTGGAGTGCCCTCACTAATTCACCCCTCCACTTT. Residues: CAWSALTNSPLHF.